The sequence of this TCR beta chain was determined in a study of blood T cell repertoires in COVID-19. V was shortened by 1 base and J by 0 bases, with 12 bases between the two germline ends. This CDR3 is 16 amino acids long. The germline V gene encodes CDR1 LGHNA and CDR2 YNFKEQ. Seattle's cohort entered during active infection and was followed longitudinally. How the authors handled the data: Estimates of nucleated cell counts were drawn from the amplification of reference gene primers. The repertoire was sequenced with immunoSEQ multiplex PCR; TCRdb's copy has only in-frame clones and lacks some. Clone size and V and J calls were adopted from that table, with D and trimming inferred from the DNA. The data hold some 250,000 clones, with around 86% observed a single time.

The genes are TRBV4-2 and TRBJ1-2; D possibly corresponds to TRBD1 (6 bases). This sequence was found in a woman between 55 and 75 years old with COVID-19, enrolled during active disease. The material sequenced was peripheral blood. CDR3 in DNA: TGTGCCAGCAGCCAAGGCGTCCGGGACACTAACTATGGCTACACCTTC. As protein: CASSQGVRDTNYGYTF.